The next 5 T cell receptor beta chains were all read from a single sample in a study of blood T cell repertoires in COVID-19. Assay used: immunoSEQ multiplex PCR; TCRdb lists only in-frame clones, some missing. The sample yields about 210,000 clones, approximately 85% seen once. Sequenced: peripheral blood. These receptors came from a woman between 50 and 59 years old with active or convalescent COVID-19.

V and J are TRBV15 and TRBJ1-5; 7 bases are shared with TRBD1. The J segment lost 6 bases and the V segment lost 6 bases, leaving 5 bases of the junction unmatched. This CDR3 is 13 amino acids long. Germline V gene sequence: CDR1 LNHNV, CDR2 YYDKDF (reference sequence). CDR3 sequence reads: CATRQGIPQPQHF. The DNA for the CDR3 is TGTGCCACCAGACAGGGGATCCCTCAGCCCCAGCATTTT.

The CDR3, as DNA: TGTGCCAGCAGTGTACTTTACACAGATACGCAGTATTTT. Protein sequence: CASSVLYTDTQYF. V gene TRBV2 combines with J gene TRBJ2-3; D call uncertain. The germline CDR1 and CDR2 sequences are SNHLY and FYNNEI. This CDR3 has 13 amino acids. Trimming removed 4 bases from V and 2 bases from J, with 7 bases in between.

The chain is built from TRBV28 and TRBJ2-3, with 7 bases that match TRBD2. The CDR3 contains 15 residues. Germline V gives CDR1 MDHEN, CDR2 SYDVKM. V shed 5 bases, J shed 5 bases, and the junction held 10 bases outside the gene matches. CDR3 protein: CASSTPGEGIDTQYF. As DNA, the CDR3 is TGTGCCAGCAGTACCCCCGGGGAGGGTATAGATACGCAGTATTTT.

The CDR3 loop is CASSPRTGGGQPQHF. The CDR3 DNA is TGTGCCAGCAGCCCACGGACAGGAGGGGGTCAGCCCCAGCATTTT. The genes are TRBV9 and TRBJ1-5; 7 bases agree with TRBD1. This CDR3 is 15 amino acids long. V was clipped by 4 bases and J by 6 bases; unmatched bases: 10. Looked up from germline, CDR1 is SGDLS and CDR2 is YYNGEE.

The CDR3 DNA reads TGTGCCAGCAAGACAGGGATTTATAGCAATCAGCCCCAGCATTTT. Translated: CASKTGIYSNQPQHF. This chain uses TRBV5-5 with TRBJ1-5; TRBD1 matches 7 bases. V lost 6 bases, J lost 0 bases, and 6 bases stayed unmatched. Germline loops: CDR1 SGHKS, CDR2 YYEKEE (reference sequence). The CDR3 runs 15 residues.